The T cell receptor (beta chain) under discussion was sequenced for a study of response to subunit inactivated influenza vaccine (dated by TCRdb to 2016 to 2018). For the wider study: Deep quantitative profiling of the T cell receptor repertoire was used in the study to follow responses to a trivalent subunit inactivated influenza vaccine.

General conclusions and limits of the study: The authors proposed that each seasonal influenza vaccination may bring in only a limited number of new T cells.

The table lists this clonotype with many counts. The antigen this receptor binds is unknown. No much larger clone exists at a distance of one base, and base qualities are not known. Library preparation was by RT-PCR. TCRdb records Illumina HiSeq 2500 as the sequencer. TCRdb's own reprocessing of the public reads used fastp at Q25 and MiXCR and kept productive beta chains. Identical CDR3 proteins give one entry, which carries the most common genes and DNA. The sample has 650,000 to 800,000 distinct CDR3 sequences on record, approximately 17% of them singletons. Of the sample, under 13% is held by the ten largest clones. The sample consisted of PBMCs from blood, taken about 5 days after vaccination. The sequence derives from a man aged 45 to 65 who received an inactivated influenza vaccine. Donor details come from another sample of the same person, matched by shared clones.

The base sequence is TGTGCCAGCAGGGGGCTAGGCGCCGGGGAGCTGTTTTTT. It specifies CASRGLGAGELFF. In this chain, TRBV12-3 or TRBV12-4 is recombined with TRBJ2-2, with TRBD1 as a weak D call on 5 bases. The CDR3 holds 13 amino acids from the cysteine to the phenylalanine. This entry keeps only the CDR3 DNA: 39 bases, framed from base 1. Deletion took 6 bases off V and 6 bases off J, with a span of 11 bases between the germline ends.